The rows below give T cell receptor beta chains drawn from one sample of a study of blood T cells in healthy people across ages. TCRdb independently ran MiXCR on the 5' RACE reads; one entry per CDR3 protein. There are around 800,000 distinct CDR3 sequences in the sample; around 45% occur only once, and approximately 20% lies in the top ten. Material for sequencing was blood. The receptors were sampled from a man between 60 and 70 years old in good health. Both conserved end residues are part of each CDR3. The order of the fields is clone size, J gene, V gene, D gene, CDR3 DNA, CDR3 protein. The D gene is left open where the match is weak. Some rows mark clone size as missing; the rest say once, few, many or name a class of expanded clone.

few TRBJ2-7 TRBV9 TRBD1 TGTGCCAGCAGCGTAACCCCAACAGGGGCCTACGAGCAGAACTTC CASSVTPTGAYEQNF
NA TRBJ2-4 TRBV7-2 TRBD2 TGTGCCAGCAGTCCCGGGGGGTGGATAGCCAAAAACATTCAGTACTTC CASSPGGWIAKNIQYF
NA TRBJ1-5 TRBV3-1 NA TGTGCCAGCAGCCAAGGGTACGGTTCTGGTCAGCCCCAGCATTTT CASSQGYGSGQPQHF
few TRBJ2-1 TRBV28 NA TGTGCCAGCAGTTCACAGGGATATGAGCAGTTCTTC CASSSQGYEQFF
NA TRBJ2-3 TRBV7-9 TRBD2 TGTGCCAGCAGCTTAGCGCTTGGTAGCGGGGGCTCCGATACGCAGTATTTT CASSLALGSGGSDTQYF
once TRBJ1-2 TRBV27 NA TGTGCCAGCAGTCCCGTCCCCTTTGATGGCTACACCTTC CASSPVPFDGYTF
few TRBJ2-5 TRBV5-1 NA TGCGCCAGCAGCTTGGTGCCACAGTCACAAGAGACCCAGTACTTC CASSLVPQSQETQYF
NA TRBJ1-4 TRBV6-2/TRBV6-3 TRBD1 TGTGCCAGCGCTCCGGGACAGAGGAATGAAAAACTGTTTTTT CASAPGQRNEKLFF
NA TRBJ1-4 TRBV6-2/TRBV6-3 TRBD1 TGTGCCAGCAGTGACCCGACAGGGAGAAATGAAAAACTGTTTTTT CASSDPTGRNEKLFF
many TRBJ2-7 TRBV18 NA TGTGCCAGCTCACCACCGTTAACCTACGAGCAGTACTTC CASSPPLTYEQYF
NA TRBJ2-5 TRBV7-2 NA TGTGCCAGCAGCTTACGGGGAGATTCGGGAGCTGAGCAGTACTTC CASSLRGDSGAEQYF
NA TRBJ2-1 TRBV20-1 TRBD2 TGCAGTGCTAGGGGACTAGCAGGCTCCTACAATGAGCAGTTCTTC CSARGLAGSYNEQFF
many TRBJ2-6 TRBV6-2/TRBV6-3 NA TGTGCCAGTAGGACCTCTGGGGCCAACGTCCTGACTTTC CASRTSGANVLTF